These T cell receptor beta chains were read from a single sample in a study of shared clonotypes between healthy human individuals. Assay: immunoSEQ multiplex PCR; the TCRdb copy retains only in-frame clones and omits some. The repertoire consists of about 2 million clones, with 90% to 95% occurring once and the leading ten covering around 0.13%. The sequenced sample was naive CD4+ T cells sorted from blood. These receptors were obtained from a man aged 18 to 35 in good health. CDR3s include the opening cysteine and the closing phenylalanine or tryptophan. The D gene is left open where the match is weak. Expanded clones are given a class, and other clones once, few, many or no size at all.

CDR3aa	CDR3nt	abundance	v_gene	j_gene	d_gene
CASSPGRVGADTQYF	TGTGCCAGCTCACCAGGACGGGTTGGGGCAGATACGCAGTATTTT	.	TRBV18	TRBJ2-3	.
CASSYGGVGTDTQYF	TGTGCCAGCAGCTATGGCGGGGTAGGAACAGATACGCAGTATTTT	.	TRBV5-4	TRBJ2-3	.
CASSSGSGLSSYEQYF	TGTGCCAGCAGCTCGGGGTCGGGACTGAGCTCCTACGAGCAGTACTTC	.	TRBV7-6	TRBJ2-7	.
CASSAYTIQETQYF	TGTGCCAGCAGCGCTTACACCATCCAAGAGACCCAGTACTTC	.	TRBV11-2	TRBJ2-5	.
CASSQVLDVPQHF	TGCGCCAGCAGCCAAGTACTCGATGTGCCCCAGCATTTT	.	TRBV4-1	TRBJ1-5	.
CASSLDRSSTIYF	TGTGCCAGCAGCTTAGATCGGTCCTCCACTATATATTTT	.	TRBV7-2	TRBJ1-3	.
CASSLDRLSGSPLHF	TGCGCCAGCAGCTTGGACAGATTATCGGGGTCACCCCTCCACTTT	.	TRBV5-1	TRBJ1-6	.
CASGESTGSEQFF	TGCGCCAGCGGAGAGTCTACAGGGAGTGAGCAGTTCTTC	.	TRBV5-1	TRBJ2-1	.
CASTSSWPGLEYEQYF	TGCGCCAGCACCTCCTCCTGGCCGGGACTAGAATACGAGCAGTACTTC	.	TRBV5-1	TRBJ2-7	TRBD2
CASSPLQGPNTEAFF	TGTGCCAGCAGCCCCCTCCAGGGACCGAACACTGAAGCTTTCTTT	.	TRBV11-2	TRBJ1-1	.
CASSLVGQGGEKLFF	TGCGCCAGCAGCTTAGTTGGGCAGGGTGGTGAAAAACTGTTTTTT	.	TRBV5-1	TRBJ1-4	.
CASIKAPGPYEQYF	TGTGCCAGCATCAAGGCCCCAGGTCCCTACGAGCAGTACTTC	.	TRBV11-2	TRBJ2-7	.
CASSLEAGGAYEQYF	TGTGCCAGCAGCTTAGAAGCAGGGGGAGCCTACGAGCAGTACTTC	.	TRBV7-9	TRBJ2-7	TRBD1
CASSIRTEQFF	TGTGCCAGTAGTATACGGACAGAGCAGTTCTTC	once	TRBV19	TRBJ2-1	.
CASSYLTDNQPQHF	TGTGCCAGCAGCTATCTGACAGATAATCAGCCCCAGCATTTT	.	TRBV7-2	TRBJ1-5	.
CASSDSAGRNTEAFF	TGCGCCAGCAGTGATTCGGCAGGGCGGAACACTGAAGCTTTCTTT	.	TRBV10-2	TRBJ1-1	.
CASSSYGQNYNSPLHF	TGTGCCAGCAGTTCCTATGGGCAAAATTATAATTCACCCCTCCACTTT	once	TRBV28	TRBJ1-6	.
CASRVTGAYVYEQYF	TGTGCCAGCAGAGTAACAGGGGCCTATGTCTACGAGCAGTACTTC	few	TRBV7-3	TRBJ2-7	TRBD1
CASSEPSSFVGQALFF	TGCGCCAGCAGTGAGCCCAGCAGTTTTGTAGGACAGGCCCTGTTTTTT	.	TRBV10-2	TRBJ1-4	TRBD1
CASSLGLPGGLADTQYF	TGTGCCAGCAGCTTAGGCCTTCCGGGGGGGCTCGCAGATACGCAGTATTTT	.	TRBV11-3	TRBJ2-3	TRBD2
CAWATGGKETQYF	TGTGCCTGGGCTACAGGGGGGAAAGAGACCCAGTACTTC	.	TRBV30	TRBJ2-5	TRBD1
CASSLGEVNYGYTF	TGTGCCAGCAGCTTAGGGGAAGTTAACTATGGCTACACCTTC	.	TRBV11-2	TRBJ1-2	.
CASSLGPWTSGSYEQYF	TGTGCCAGCAGCTTAGGCCCCTGGACTAGCGGCTCCTACGAGCAGTACTTC	.	TRBV11-2	TRBJ2-7	TRBD2
CASSLAETGEQYF	TGTGCCAGCAGCTTAGCGGAGACCGGGGAGCAGTACTTC	.	TRBV11-2	TRBJ2-7	.
CASSRGRGTNYGYTF	TGCGCCAGCAGCCGAGGACGGGGTACTAACTATGGCTACACCTTC	.	TRBV5-1	TRBJ1-2	.
CACSLGPELAGMNTEAFF	TGCGCCTGCAGCCTAGGACCGGAGCTCGCTGGGATGAACACTGAAGCTTTCTTT	.	TRBV4-3	TRBJ1-1	.
CASSRYIDGANYGYTF	TGTGCCAGCAGTCGTTACATCGACGGGGCTAACTATGGCTACACCTTC	once	TRBV25-1	TRBJ1-2	.
CASSLGEFSQEAFF	TGCGCCAGCAGCTTGGGAGAGTTTTCCCAAGAAGCTTTCTTT	.	TRBV5-1	TRBJ1-1	.
CASSTPEQGNAF	TGTGCCAGCTCAACTCCTGAACAGGGGAACGCCTTC	.	TRBV18	TRBJ1-2	TRBD1
CASSFGGTGELFF	TGTGCCAGCAGCTTTGGGGGCACCGGGGAGCTGTTTTTT	.	TRBV5-8	TRBJ2-2	.
CASRSLAGSNEQFF	TGTGCCAGTAGGTCCTTAGCGGGATCCAATGAGCAGTTCTTC	once	TRBV19	TRBJ2-1	TRBD2
CAISESQPYTDTQYF	TGTGCCATCAGTGAGTCCCAGCCCTACACAGATACGCAGTATTTT	.	TRBV10-3	TRBJ2-3	.
CASSPFDRAHEQYF	TGTGCCAGCTCACCATTCGACAGGGCTCACGAGCAGTACTTC	.	TRBV18	TRBJ2-7	TRBD1
CATSRDHGLETQYF	TGTGCCACCAGCAGAGATCACGGCTTGGAGACCCAGTACTTC	.	TRBV15	TRBJ2-5	.
CASRGETYSYNEQFF	TGTGCCAGCAGAGGTGAAACATACTCCTACAATGAGCAGTTCTTC	once	TRBV5-4	TRBJ2-1	.
CASSQDRGEGAEAFF	TGTGCCAGCAGCCAAGATCGAGGGGAAGGTGCTGAAGCTTTCTTT	.	TRBV4-2	TRBJ1-1	.
CASSVGSSTDTQYF	TGTGCCAGCAGCGTAGGTAGTAGCACAGATACGCAGTATTTT	.	TRBV9	TRBJ2-3	.
CATKQGGISPLHF	TGTGCCACCAAACAGGGGGGAATTTCACCCCTCCACTTT	.	TRBV2	TRBJ1-6	TRBD1
CASSQEAISNQPQHF	TGTGCCAGCAGCCAAGAGGCGATTAGCAATCAGCCCCAGCATTTT	.	TRBV14	TRBJ1-5	.
CASSLGSFSSGNTIYF	TGTGCCAGCAGCTTGGGCAGCTTTTCCTCTGGAAACACCATATATTTT	.	TRBV5-4	TRBJ1-3	.